The 18 T cell receptor beta chains listed next were all sequenced from one sample in a study of spatial heterogeneity in lung cancer. Time point in this sample: sample taken at primary tumor resection. TCRdb analysed the 5' RACE reads with MiXCR anew, one entry per CDR3 protein. The sample has about 92,000 distinct CDR3 sequences, less than 15% seen once; the top ten hold more than 40%. The specimen was PBMCs, collected at surgery. The origin of the receptors is a male donor with early-stage non-small cell lung cancer.

This clonotype was seen ten or more times. This chain uses TRBV6-2 or TRBV6-3 with TRBJ2-5; D ambiguous. This CDR3 spans 16 amino acids. The germline V gene has CDR1 MNHEY and CDR2 SVGEGT. Trimming took 0 bases from V and 5 from J, leaving 16 bases between them. CDR3 region: CASSYSLGPYRETQYF. CDR3 nucleotides: TGTGCCAGCAGTTACTCTCTCGGGCCCTACCGGGAGACCCAGTACTTC.

The chain joins TRBV29-1 to TRBJ1-1; perhaps TRBD1 as D (6 bases). The CDR3 totals 12 residues. CDR1 is SQVTM and CDR2 is ANQGSEA in the germline V gene. V was cut by 6 bases and J by 0 bases, with 8 bases left in between. CDR3 loop: CSVRGLNTEAFF. The CDR3 DNA reads TGCAGCGTCAGGGGACTGAACACTGAAGCTTTCTTT.

The rearrangement uses TRBV20-1 and TRBJ1-6; a possible D gene is TRBD1 (5 bases). Germline V gene lookup returns CDR1 DFQATT and CDR2 SNEGSKA (reference sequence). This CDR3 comprises 16 residues. Trimming cost V 0 bases and J 9 bases, with 18 bases left between them. CDR3 bases: TGCAGTGCTAGAGATGGGGAGGGGAGGAGGCGTTCACCCCTCCACTTT. It codes for CSARDGEGRRRSPLHF.

This clonotype appeared many times. V usage is TRBV12-3 or TRBV12-4 and J usage is TRBJ2-2; TRBD1 aligns across 8 bases. The CDR3 spans 15 residues. V trimming: 5 bases; J trimming: 6 bases; junction bases outside the gene matches: 8. DNA for the CDR3: TGTGCCAGCAGTCCGGACAGGGCGGGTCCCGGGGAGCTGTTTTTT. It is translated as CASSPDRAGPGELFF.

This clonotype has at least ten counts. This chain uses TRBV12-3 or TRBV12-4 with TRBJ1-4; D call uncertain. V gave up 4 bases and J gave up 4 bases, with 13 bases separating them. The CDR3 has 15 amino acids. This chain's CDR3 is CASSSRQGYNEKLFF. CDR3 in DNA: TGTGCCAGCAGTTCACGACAAGGTTATAATGAAAAACTGTTTTTT.

In its sample, this clonotype was seen many times. The V call is TRBV14, the J call TRBJ2-7; no reliable D call. Trimming removed 2 bases from V and 2 bases from J, with 13 bases in between. Looked up from germline, CDR1 is SGHDN and CDR2 is FVKESK. CDR3 length equals 15 residues. The CDR3 sequence is CASSQLWGPPYEQYF. The CDR3 DNA is TGTGCCAGCAGCCAATTGTGGGGTCCTCCCTACGAGCAGTACTTC.

This clonotype has only a few counts. The V call is TRBV14, the J call TRBJ2-5; D is unresolved. Germline CDR1 is SGHDN and CDR2 is FVKESK. The V and J ends lost 0 bases and 4 bases respectively, with 6 bases between them. CDR3 size: 13 residues. CDR3 amino acids: CASSQDPGETQYF. The CDR3 DNA follows: TGTGCCAGCAGCCAAGATCCGGGAGAGACCCAGTACTTC.

Judged by abundance, this clonotype is medium-sized. The chain is built from TRBV12-3 or TRBV12-4 and TRBJ2-3; 10 nucleotides line up with TRBD2. V shed 6 bases and J 7 bases; nucleotides not matched to a gene: 10. This CDR3 is built from 15 residues. In nucleotides, the CDR3 is TGTGCCAGCAGCTTACAAGCGGGGGGGCCACATACGCAGTATTTT. Residues: CASSLQAGGPHTQYF.

This clonotype came up a few times. The chain uses TRBV20-1 and TRBJ2-5; D remains unclear. CDR3 length: 11 residues. V shed 6 bases and J shed 1 base, with 6 bases lying between them. Germline V gives CDR1 DFQATT, CDR2 SNEGSKA (reference sequence). CDR3 loop: CSASAQETQYF. In nucleotides, the CDR3 is TGCAGTGCCAGCGCCCAAGAGACCCAGTACTTC.

The J gene is TRBJ2-1, the V gene TRBV28, with 9 bases fitting TRBD2. Germline CDR1 reads MDHEN; CDR2 reads SYDVKM. Trimming removed 5 bases from V and 8 bases from J; junction bases left unmatched: 16. CDR3 length: 17 amino acids. The CDR3 bases are TGTGCCAGCAGTCCGCCCTTTGGGCGGGAGGGAGGTGATGAGCAGTTCTTC. It specifies CASSPPFGREGGDEQFF.

This clonotype has at least ten counts. This chain links TRBV29-1 with TRBJ2-3; 9 bases align to TRBD1. Per the germline V gene, CDR1 is SQVTM and CDR2 is ANQGSEA. The CDR3 is 16 residues long. The V gene end was trimmed by 0 bases and the J gene end by 5 bases; junction bases not matched to a gene: 9. Here the CDR3 reads CSVEDRGTGSLDTQYF. The CDR3 DNA reads as TGCAGCGTTGAAGATCGGGGGACAGGGTCCCTAGATACGCAGTATTTT.

This clonotype was detected only a few times. The chain employs TRBV7-8 and TRBJ1-5; D is undetermined. The CDR3 consists of 16 residues. Deletions cut 0 bases from V and 7 bases from J, with 16 bases between. Germline V gene sequence: CDR1 SGHVS, CDR2 FQNEAQ. As DNA, the CDR3 is TGTGCCAGCAGCTTAGCGCGGCAGCGGGCAAACCAGCCCCAGCATTTT. Amino acids: CASSLARQRANQPQHF.

This clonotype was counted at least ten times. The gene calls are TRBV28 and TRBJ2-3, with D possibly matching TRBD2 (5 bases). Trimming took 2 bases from V and 6 from J, leaving 21 bases between them. CDR1 is MDHEN, CDR2 SYDVKM, per germline. CDR3 size: 17 residues. The CDR3 bases are TGTGCCAGCAGTTTAGCCCCTACCGGAGTCCCGGGGGATACGCAGTATTTT. Translation: CASSLAPTGVPGDTQYF.

In this sample, this clonotype turned up many times. CDR3 DNA sequence: TGTGCCATCAGTGAGCGGGACTCCGGGGGAAAACTGTTTTTT. Translation gives CAISERDSGGKLFF. The genes are TRBV10-3 and TRBJ1-4; weak D call: TRBD1 (5 bases). Trimming took off 2 bases at V and 10 bases at J, with 14 bases between the two ends. Germline loops: CDR1 ENHRY, CDR2 SYGVKD. The CDR3 totals 14 residues.

This chain connects TRBV6-6 to TRBJ2-7; perhaps TRBD1 as D (6 bases). This CDR3 has 14 amino acids. Germline loops: CDR1 MNHNY, CDR2 SVGAGI (reference sequence). Trimming pared 2 bases from V and 5 bases from J, leaving 13 bases between. CDR3: CASSYQGTGNEQYF. DNA for the CDR3: TGTGCCAGCAGTTACCAGGGGACGGGAAACGAGCAGTACTTC.

This clonotype came up many times. The germline gene is not matched at one end of the junction; a read error may be the cause. The chain couples TRBV5-1 to TRBJ1-1; unclear D gene. Germline assignment: CDR1 SGHRS and CDR2 YFSETQ. The CDR3 length is 14 residues. The CDR3 DNA reads as TGCGCCAGCACCTTGTCCTGGGGTGTCACTGAAGCTTTCTTT. Translation gives CASTLSWGVTEAFF.

V usage is TRBV7-2 and J usage is TRBJ2-3; D gene uncertain. In germline, CDR1 is SGHTA, CDR2 FQGNSA. Trimming left V 7 bases short and J 0 bases short, with 11 bases between. The CDR3 is 14 amino acids. The CDR3 sequence is CASTPNPSTDTQYF. The CDR3 DNA is TGTGCCAGCACCCCAAATCCTAGCACAGATACGCAGTATTTT.

This clonotype occurred many times. CDR3 region: CASSQGRATEAFF. In DNA form, the CDR3 reads TGTGCCAGCAGCCAAGGCAGGGCTACTGAAGCTTTCTTT. The chain carries TRBV3-1 and TRBJ1-1, with TRBD1 as a possible D gene (5 bases). The length of the CDR3 is 13 residues. V was trimmed by 1 base and J by 5 bases, leaving 8 bases between them. Germline CDR1 LGHDT, CDR2 YNNKEL (reference sequence).